This T cell receptor beta chain was retrieved from a study of identifying expanded T cells in peripheral blood. Trimming cost V 0 bases and J 9 bases, with 12 bases left between them. The CDR3 extends over 14 amino acids. Germline CDR1 MNHEY, CDR2 SMNVEV (reference sequence). Sequencing used immunoSEQ multiplex PCR; TCRdb keeps in-frame clones, though not all of them. This table holds about 52,000 clones, approximately 82% found once. This sequence was found in a person aged 18-69 years in good health. Sequenced input: blood. The chain has TRBV27 and TRBJ1-5, with D uncertain. The CDR3 DNA reads as TGTGCCAGCAGTTTATCCGCCCTCAAATCGCCCCAGCATTTT. Protein sequence: CASSLSALKSPQHF.